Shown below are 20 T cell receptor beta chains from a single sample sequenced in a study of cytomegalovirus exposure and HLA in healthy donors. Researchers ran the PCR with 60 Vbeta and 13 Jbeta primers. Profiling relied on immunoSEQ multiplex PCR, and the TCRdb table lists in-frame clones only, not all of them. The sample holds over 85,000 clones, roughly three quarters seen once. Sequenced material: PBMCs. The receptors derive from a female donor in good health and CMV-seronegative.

This CDR3 is CASSYGQGWGNTEAFF. The CDR3, as DNA: TGTGCCAGCAGTTACGGACAGGGATGGGGAAACACTGAAGCTTTCTTT. The chain links TRBV6-6 to TRBJ1-1, with 8 bases matching TRBD1. Germline V CDR1 and CDR2: MNHNY, SVGAGI (reference sequence). J was trimmed by 2 bases and V by 2 bases; bases with no gene match: 7. The CDR3 is made up of 16 amino acids.

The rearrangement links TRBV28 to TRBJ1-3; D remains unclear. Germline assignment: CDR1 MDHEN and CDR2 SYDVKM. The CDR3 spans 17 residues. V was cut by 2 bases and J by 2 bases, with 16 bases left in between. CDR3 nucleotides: TGTGCCAGCAGTTTAGTTTGGGCAAATACACCTGGAAACACCATATATTTT. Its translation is CASSLVWANTPGNTIYF.

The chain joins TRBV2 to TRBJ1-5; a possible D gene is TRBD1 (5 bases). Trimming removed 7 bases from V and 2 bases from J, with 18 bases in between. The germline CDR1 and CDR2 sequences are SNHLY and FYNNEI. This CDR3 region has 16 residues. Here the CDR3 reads CASTLRSGDGNQPQHF. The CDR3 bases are TGTGCCAGCACCTTGAGGTCGGGGGACGGCAATCAGCCCCAGCATTTT.

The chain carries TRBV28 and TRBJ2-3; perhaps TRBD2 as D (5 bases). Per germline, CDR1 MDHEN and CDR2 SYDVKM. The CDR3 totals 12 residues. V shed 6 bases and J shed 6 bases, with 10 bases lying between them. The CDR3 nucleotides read TGTGCCAGCAGAAATAGCGCGGATACGCAGTATTTT. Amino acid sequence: CASRNSADTQYF.

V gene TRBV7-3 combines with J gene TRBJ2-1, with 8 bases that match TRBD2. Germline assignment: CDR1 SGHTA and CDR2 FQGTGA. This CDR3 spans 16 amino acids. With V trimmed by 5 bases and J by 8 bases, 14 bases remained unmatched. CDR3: CASSRSGSGEVHEQFF. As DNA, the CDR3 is TGTGCCAGCAGCCGAAGCGGGAGCGGAGAGGTCCATGAGCAGTTCTTC.

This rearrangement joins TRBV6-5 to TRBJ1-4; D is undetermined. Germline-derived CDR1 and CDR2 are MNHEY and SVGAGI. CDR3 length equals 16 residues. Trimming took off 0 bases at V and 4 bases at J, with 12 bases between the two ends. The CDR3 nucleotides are TGTGCCAGCAGTTACTCGATAGCCCGGGGTAATGAAAAACTGTTTTTT. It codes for CASSYSIARGNEKLFF.

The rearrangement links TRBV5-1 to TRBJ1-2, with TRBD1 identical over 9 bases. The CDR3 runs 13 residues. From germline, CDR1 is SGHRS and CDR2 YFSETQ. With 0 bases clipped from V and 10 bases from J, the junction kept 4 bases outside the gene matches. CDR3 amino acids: CASSLDRTGDYTF. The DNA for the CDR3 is TGCGCCAGCAGCTTGGACAGGACAGGGGACTACACCTTC.

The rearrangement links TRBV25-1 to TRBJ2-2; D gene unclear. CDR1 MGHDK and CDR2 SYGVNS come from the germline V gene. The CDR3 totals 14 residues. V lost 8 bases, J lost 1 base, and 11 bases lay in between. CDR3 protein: CASRPSLNTGELFF. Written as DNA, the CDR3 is TGTGCCAGCCGCCCCTCACTGAACACCGGGGAGCTGTTTTTT. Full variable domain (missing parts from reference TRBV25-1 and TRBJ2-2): EADIYQTPRYLVIGTGKKITLECSQTMGHDKMYWYQQDPGMELHLIHYSYGVNSTEKGDLSSESTVSRIRTEHFPLTLESARPSHTSQYLCASRPSLNTGELFFGEGSRLTVL.

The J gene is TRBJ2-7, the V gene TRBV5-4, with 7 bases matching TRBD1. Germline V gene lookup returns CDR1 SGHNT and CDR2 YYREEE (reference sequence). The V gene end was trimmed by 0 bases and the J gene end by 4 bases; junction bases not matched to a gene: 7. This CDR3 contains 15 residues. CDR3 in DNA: TGTGCCAGCAGCTTGGCCCCGGGACAGCGATACGAGCAGTACTTC. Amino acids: CASSLAPGQRYEQYF.

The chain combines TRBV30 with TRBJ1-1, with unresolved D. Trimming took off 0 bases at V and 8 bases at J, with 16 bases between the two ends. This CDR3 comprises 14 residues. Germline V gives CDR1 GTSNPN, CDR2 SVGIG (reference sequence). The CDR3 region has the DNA TGTGCCTGGAGTGTAATGGGTCGGTCGACAGAAGCTTTCTTT. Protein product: CAWSVMGRSTEAFF.

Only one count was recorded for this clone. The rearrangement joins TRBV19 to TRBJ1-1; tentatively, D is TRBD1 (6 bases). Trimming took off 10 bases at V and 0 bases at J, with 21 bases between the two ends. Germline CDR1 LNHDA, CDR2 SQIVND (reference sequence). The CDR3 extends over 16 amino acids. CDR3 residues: CATEGGGRFMNTEAFF. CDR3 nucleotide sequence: TGTGCCACCGAAGGGGGGGGGCGATTCATGAACACTGAAGCTTTCTTT.

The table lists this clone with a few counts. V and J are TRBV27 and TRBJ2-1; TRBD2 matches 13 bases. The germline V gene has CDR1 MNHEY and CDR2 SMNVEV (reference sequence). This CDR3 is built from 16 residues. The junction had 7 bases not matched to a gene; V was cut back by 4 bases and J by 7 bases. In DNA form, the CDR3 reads TGTGCCAGCAGTTCCCGCCGGACTAGCGGGGGTAATGAGCAGTTCTTC. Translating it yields CASSSRRTSGGNEQFF.

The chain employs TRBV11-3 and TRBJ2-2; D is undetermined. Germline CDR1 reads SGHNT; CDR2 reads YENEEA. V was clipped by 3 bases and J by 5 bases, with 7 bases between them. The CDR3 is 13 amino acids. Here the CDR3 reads CASSFSRTGELFF. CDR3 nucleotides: TGTGCCAGCAGCTTTAGTCGGACCGGGGAGCTGTTTTTT.

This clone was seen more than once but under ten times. As DNA, the CDR3 is TGTGCCTGGAATGTCGGGGTGGGGTCACCCCTCCACTTT. It yields the protein CAWNVGVGSPLHF. V gene TRBV30 combines with J gene TRBJ1-6, with D hard to call. The CDR3 length is 13 residues. V gave up 4 bases and J gave up 10 bases, with 14 bases separating them. The germline CDR1 and CDR2 sequences are GTSNPN and SVGIG (reference sequence).

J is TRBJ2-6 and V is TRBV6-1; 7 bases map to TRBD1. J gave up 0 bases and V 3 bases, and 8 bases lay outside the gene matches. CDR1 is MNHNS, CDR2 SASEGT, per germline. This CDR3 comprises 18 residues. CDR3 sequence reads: CASSDLPGQSSGANVLTF. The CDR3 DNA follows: TGTGCCAGCAGTGACTTACCGGGACAGTCCTCTGGGGCCAACGTCCTGACTTTC.

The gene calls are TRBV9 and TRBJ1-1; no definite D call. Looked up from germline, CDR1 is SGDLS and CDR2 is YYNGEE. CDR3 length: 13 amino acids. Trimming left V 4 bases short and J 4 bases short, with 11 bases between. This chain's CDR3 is CASSIRGGTEAFF. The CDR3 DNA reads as TGTGCCAGCAGCATCCGGGGTGGCACTGAAGCTTTCTTT.

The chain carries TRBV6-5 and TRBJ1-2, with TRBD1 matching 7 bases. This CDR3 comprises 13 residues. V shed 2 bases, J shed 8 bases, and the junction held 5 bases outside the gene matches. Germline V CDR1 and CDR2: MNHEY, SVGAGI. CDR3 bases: TGTGCCAGCAGTTACGGTCAGGGGGACGGCTACACCTTC. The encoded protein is CASSYGQGDGYTF.

CDR3 DNA sequence: TGCAGCCCCAGGGTGAACACTGAAGCTTTCTTT. Amino acid sequence: CSPRVNTEAFF. The chain uses TRBV29-1 and TRBJ1-1, with D possibly TRBD1 on 5 matching bases. CDR3 length: 11 residues. Trimming removed 8 bases from V and 0 bases from J, with 7 bases in between. In germline, CDR1 is SQVTM, CDR2 ANQGSEA.

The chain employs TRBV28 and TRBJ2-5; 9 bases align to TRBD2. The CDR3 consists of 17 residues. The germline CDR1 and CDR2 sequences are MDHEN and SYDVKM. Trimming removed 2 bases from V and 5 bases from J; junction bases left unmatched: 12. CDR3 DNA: TGTGCCAGCAGTTTACTCTCTGGCGGGAGGGCCGGGGAGACCCAGTACTTC. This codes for CASSLLSGGRAGETQYF.

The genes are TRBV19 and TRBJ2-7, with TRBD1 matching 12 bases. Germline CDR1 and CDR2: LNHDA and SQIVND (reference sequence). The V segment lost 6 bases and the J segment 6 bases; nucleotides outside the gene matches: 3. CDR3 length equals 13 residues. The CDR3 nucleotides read TGTGCCAGTAGCCGGGACAGGGGGCTCGAGCAGTACTTC. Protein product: CASSRDRGLEQYF. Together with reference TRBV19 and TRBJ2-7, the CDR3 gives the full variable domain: DGGITQSPKYLFRKEGQNVTLSCEQNLNHDAMYWYRQDPGQGLRLIYYSQIVNDFQKGDIAEGYSVSREKKESFPLTVTSAQKNPTAFYLCASSRDRGLEQYFGPGTRLTVT.